This TCR beta chain appears in the sequencing data of a study of T cells in Graves' hyperthyroidism and ophthalmopathy. An absence of ophthalmopathy progression within 18 months meant stable Graves' hyperthyroidism. The study based diagnoses on clinical symptoms, serum thyroxine and TRAb, thyroid ultrasound and orbital computed tomography. The CDR3 is 14 residues long. V lost 3 bases and J lost 4, with 10 bases in between. Germline V gives CDR1 LGHDT, CDR2 YNNKEL (reference sequence). Many counts were recorded for this clonotype. RNA transcripts served as the template for amplifying TCR beta CDR3 regions. First-round RT-PCR of the TCR CDR3 relied on the HTBI primer set. TCRdb re-derived calls from the multiplex PCR reads in MiXCR, one entry per CDR3 protein. The sample records some 180,000 distinct CDR3 sequences, about a sixth being singletons.

Source material: blood. The chain has TRBV3-1 and TRBJ2-1, with D uncertain. The clonotype originates from a woman aged 50 to 60 with Graves' hyperthyroidism. The CDR3 region is CASSHTNGYNEQFF. CDR3 DNA: TGTGCCAGCAGCCATACAAACGGTTACAATGAGCAGTTCTTC.